These T cell receptor beta chains were read from a single sample in a study of blood T cell repertoires in COVID-19. Method: immunoSEQ multiplex PCR; TCRdb's copy keeps in-frame clones and lacks some. The table has about 300,000 clones, 70% to 90% seen once. The sample consisted of peripheral blood. Receptors originate from a man between 65 and 85 years old with acute or convalescent COVID-19. Each CDR3 is given with its conserved first and last residue. The D gene is left open where the match is weak. Only part of the rows carry a size: once, few, many, or a class if the clone is expanded.

clone_size,j_call,v_call,d_call,cdr3_aa,cdr3_nt
-,TRBJ2-7,TRBV7-2,TRBD2,CASSSRASGGLYEQYF,TGTGCCAGCAGCTCTCGAGCTAGCGGGGGGCTCTACGAGCAGTACTTC
-,TRBJ2-3,TRBV5-1,TRBD2,CASSSRPFSGATDTQYF,TGCGCCAGCAGCTCCCGACCCTTTAGCGGGGCCACAGATACGCAGTATTTT
-,TRBJ2-2,TRBV11-3,-,CASSLGGLGELFF,TGTGCCAGCAGCTTGGGAGGACTAGGGGAGCTGTTTTTT
-,TRBJ2-3,TRBV11-3,-,CASSFSLTDTQYF,TGTGCCAGCAGCTTTAGCCTAACAGATACGCAGTATTTT
-,TRBJ2-7,TRBV12-3/TRBV12-4,-,CASSWDTSYEQYF,TGTGCCAGCAGTTGGGACACCTCCTACGAGCAGTACTTC
-,TRBJ2-5,TRBV2,TRBD1,CASTLDRGQGETQYF,TGTGCCAGCACCTTGGACAGGGGGCAAGGAGAGACCCAGTACTTC
-,TRBJ1-6,TRBV6-5,-,CASAGAQGNSPLHF,TGTGCGTCGGCTGGGGCACAGGGCAATTCACCCCTCCACTTT
-,TRBJ1-3,TRBV6-6,TRBD1,CASSSQGAGNTIYF,TGTGCCAGCAGTTCCCAGGGGGCTGGAAACACCATATATTTT
-,TRBJ2-3,TRBV5-1,-,CASSLGRADTQYF,TGCGCCAGCAGCTTGGGCCGGGCAGATACGCAGTATTTT
-,TRBJ1-3,TRBV7-6,-,CASSLAVSGNTIYF,TGTGCCAGCAGCTTGGCGGTCTCTGGAAACACCATATATTTT
-,TRBJ2-7,TRBV28,-,CASRERGQTYEQYF,TGTGCCAGCAGAGAAAGGGGACAAACCTACGAGCAGTACTTC
-,TRBJ2-7,TRBV18,-,CASSPLWGEGEQYF,TGTGCCAGCTCACCACTTTGGGGGGAAGGCGAGCAGTACTTC
-,TRBJ2-5,TRBV27,-,CASSLRARETQYF,TGTGCCAGCAGTTTGCGAGCCCGAGAGACCCAGTACTTC
few,TRBJ2-7,TRBV5-1,TRBD1,CASRGQGESYEQYF,TGCGCCAGCAGGGGACAGGGGGAGTCCTACGAGCAGTACTTC
-,TRBJ1-1,TRBV29-1,-,CSVSADMNTEAFF,TGCAGCGTCTCGGCGGATATGAACACTGAAGCTTTCTTT
-,TRBJ1-6,TRBV5-4,TRBD1,CASSLQGPPGSPLHF,TGTGCCAGCAGCCTACAGGGGCCTCCTGGTTCACCCCTCCACTTT
-,TRBJ1-2,TRBV7-8,TRBD1,CASSLPPLGQGVDYGYTF,TGTGCCAGCAGCTTACCCCCCCTGGGACAGGGGGTCGACTATGGCTACACCTTC
-,TRBJ1-2,TRBV4-1,-,CASSPKTTGRGYGYTF,TGCGCCAGCAGCCCCAAAACAACAGGTAGGGGCTATGGCTACACCTTC
-,TRBJ1-1,TRBV2,-,CASSELGQMNTEAFF,TGTGCCAGCAGTGAATTGGGCCAGATGAACACTGAAGCTTTCTTT
-,TRBJ2-7,TRBV21-1,-,CASSNPVRAGYVYEQYF,TGTGCCAGCAGCAACCCCGTTAGAGCGGGATACGTCTACGAGCAGTACTTC
-,TRBJ1-4,TRBV5-1,-,CASSLQGPNEKLFF,TGCGCCAGCAGCTTGCAGGGTCCTAATGAAAAACTGTTTTTT
-,TRBJ2-7,TRBV7-9,-,CASSLGEDVYYEQYF,TGTGCCAGCAGCTTGGGGGAGGACGTCTACTACGAGCAGTACTTC
-,TRBJ1-1,TRBV5-1,-,CASSLGGGASTEAFF,TGCGCCAGCAGCTTGGGCGGGGGGGCAAGCACTGAAGCTTTCTTT
-,TRBJ2-3,TRBV2,-,CASSRGGPDTQYF,TGTGCCAGCTCGCGAGGGGGACCAGATACGCAGTATTTT
-,TRBJ1-4,TRBV11-1,-,CASSLGRNNEKLFF,TGTGCCAGCAGCTTAGGGCGGAATAATGAAAAACTGTTTTTT
-,TRBJ2-5,TRBV4-2,TRBD2,CASSYRTGLADNLQETQYF,TGTGCCAGCAGCTACAGAACCGGACTAGCGGATAACCTCCAAGAGACCCAGTACTTC
few,TRBJ1-6,TRBV28,-,CASSTAGQGQWSPLHF,TGTGCCAGCAGTACCGCTGGGCAGGGCCAGTGGTCACCCCTCCACTTT
-,TRBJ2-1,TRBV24-1,TRBD2,CATSDPPQEIAGACSYNEQFF,TGTGCCACCAGTGATCCCCCCCAGGAGATAGCGGGGGCTTGCTCCTACAATGAGCAGTTCTTC
-,TRBJ2-1,TRBV4-3,TRBD2,CASSQDLRGGGRNNEQFF,TGCGCCAGCAGCCAAGATCTGAGAGGCGGGGGAAGGAACAATGAGCAGTTCTTC
-,TRBJ1-1,TRBV2,-,CASTVADLTEAFF,TGTGCCAGCACGGTGGCGGACTTGACTGAAGCTTTCTTT
-,TRBJ2-7,TRBV6-5,-,CASRERTYEQYF,TGTGCCAGCAGGGAGCGGACCTACGAGCAGTACTTC
-,TRBJ2-3,TRBV14,-,CASSAAGSADTQYF,TGTGCCAGCAGCGCGGCCGGGTCCGCAGATACGCAGTATTTT
-,TRBJ1-5,TRBV19,TRBD1,CASSMVTTGKGQPQHF,TGTGCCAGTAGTATGGTCACGACAGGGAAGGGTCAGCCCCAGCATTTT
-,TRBJ2-1,TRBV28,TRBD2,CASSLWGTSGVREQFF,TGTGCCAGCAGTTTATGGGGGACTAGCGGGGTTAGGGAGCAGTTCTTC
-,TRBJ1-5,TRBV4-3,-,CASSQDGSQPQHF,TGCGCCAGCAGCCAAGATGGGAGTCAGCCCCAGCATTTT
-,TRBJ2-1,TRBV5-1,TRBD2,CASSSPGLYNEQFF,TGCGCCAGCAGCTCACCGGGACTATACAATGAGCAGTTCTTC
-,TRBJ1-2,TRBV5-1,TRBD1,CASSLAFQGAGSDGYTF,TGCGCCAGCAGCTTGGCTTTCCAGGGGGCCGGGTCGGATGGCTACACCTTC
-,TRBJ2-7,TRBV24-1,TRBD1,CATSDPAGGSYEQYF,TGTGCCACCAGTGATCCGGCAGGGGGCTCCTACGAGCAGTACTTC
-,TRBJ1-2,TRBV5-4,TRBD1,CASSFHRGGEGYTF,TGTGCCAGCAGCTTTCACAGGGGGGGAGAAGGCTACACCTTC
-,TRBJ2-3,TRBV29-1,TRBD2,CSVATSRFTDTQYF,TGCAGCGTTGCGACTAGCAGATTCACAGATACGCAGTATTTT
-,TRBJ1-5,TRBV28,-,CASSLPSGANQPQHF,TGTGCCAGCAGTTTACCGTCAGGGGCTAATCAGCCCCAGCATTTT
once,TRBJ2-7,TRBV28,TRBD1,CASSGAGGEQYF,TGTGCCAGCAGTGGAGCAGGGGGAGAGCAGTACTTC
-,TRBJ1-5,TRBV19,-,CASGPGTRDQHF,TGTGCCAGTGGCCCCGGGACAAGGGACCAGCATTTT
few,TRBJ2-1,TRBV20-1,-,CSASIKTNNEQFF,TGCAGTGCTAGTATTAAGACAAACAATGAGCAGTTCTTC
-,TRBJ2-3,TRBV12-3/TRBV12-4,-,CASSLYEADTQYF,TGTGCCAGCAGTTTATACGAGGCAGATACGCAGTATTTT
-,TRBJ1-2,TRBV4-3,-,CASSPQGGYGYTF,TGCGCCAGCAGCCCACAGGGTGGCTATGGCTACACCTTC
-,TRBJ2-7,TRBV6-1,TRBD2,CASSGTSLYEQYF,TGTGCCAGCTCCGGGACTAGTCTCTACGAGCAGTACTTC
once,TRBJ2-5,TRBV7-2,TRBD2,CASSLVAGGGETQYF,TGTGCCAGCAGCTTAGTAGCGGGAGGGGGAGAGACCCAGTACTTC
-,TRBJ2-2,TRBV4-2,TRBD1,CASSQEGGQFANTGELFF,TGTGCCAGCAGCCAAGAAGGGGGCCAGTTCGCGAACACCGGGGAGCTGTTTTTT
-,TRBJ2-7,TRBV20-1,TRBD2,CSARGGGRSYF,TGCAGTGCTAGAGGGGGCGGGAGGTCGTACTTC